This TCR beta chain was observed in a study of spatial heterogeneity in lung cancer. Time point given: sample taken at primary tumor resection. This clonotype ranks as medium-sized. Its antigen is not identified. Germline CDR1 reads SGHTA; CDR2 reads FQGNSA. The CDR3 is 15 amino acids. V was pared by 4 bases and J by 8 bases, with 10 bases of the junction left unmatched. The study, taken as a whole, reports: Tumor mutation count correlated with how many alpha and beta TCRs expanded intratumorally.

One entry per CDR3 protein, called by TCRdb with MiXCR from the 5' RACE reads. Of 4,200 or so distinct CDR3 sequences in the sample, 10% to 14% were seen once. The chain links TRBV7-2 to TRBJ2-1, with 8 nucleotides matching TRBD2. This receptor was obtained from a male donor with early-stage non-small cell lung cancer. Specimen: lung tumor tissue, collected at surgery. The CDR3 is CASSSGLASWDEQFF. DNA for the CDR3: TGTGCCAGCAGCTCAGGACTAGCTTCGTGGGATGAGCAGTTCTTC.